This T cell receptor (beta chain) was observed in a study of OX40 agonist ivuxolimab in advanced cancers. Some clones are missing from TCRdb's copy, which holds only in-frame ones; the method was immunoSEQ multiplex PCR. Of 74,000 or so clones listed, roughly nine tenths are singletons. Whole-study findings and limits: Expanded clones were, on average, more numerous in CD8+ T cells than in CD4+.

On this clone itself: Its antigen is still unknown.

The sequencing here drew on CD4+ or CD8+ T cells sorted from blood, taken in a trial of the OX40 agonist ivuxolimab. This receptor was taken from an adult with an advanced solid tumor such as melanoma, head and neck, liver or kidney cancer.

Here the CDR3 DNA reads TGTGCCATCAGTGAGGGCCGGGGATATGGCTACACCTTC. Amino acid sequence: CAISEGRGYGYTF. The chain employs TRBV10-3 and TRBJ1-2; D call uncertain. Germline-derived CDR1 and CDR2 are ENHRY and SYGVKD. The CDR3 extends over 13 amino acids. V lost 2 bases, J lost 5 bases, and 9 bases lay in between.